A selection of T cell receptor beta chains follows, all from one sample in a study of Graves' ophthalmopathy and Graves' hyperthyroidism. TCRdb fed the multiplex PCR reads into MiXCR, producing one record per CDR3 protein. The top ten clones hold roughly 1.6% of a sample with fewer than 400,000 distinct CDR3 sequences, about 18% of them seen once. The sequencing input was peripheral blood. All receptors come from a woman aged 18-29 years with Graves' ophthalmopathy. The CDR3 runs from the conserved cysteine through the conserved F or W. D genes are given only for firm matches. Not every row has a clone size; where given, it reads once, few, many or a size class.

TRBJ2-5 many . TRBV12-3/TRBV12-4 TGTGCCAGCAGTTTAGGCCTGGGGACCCAGTACTTC CASSLGLGTQYF
TRBJ1-2 many TRBD1 TRBV27 TGTGCCAGCAGTCGGACAGGGGGCGATAGCTATGGCTACACCTTC CASSRTGGDSYGYTF
TRBJ1-2 many . TRBV7-2 TGTGCCAGCAGCTTTCTCGGGTCTGGCTACACCTTC CASSFLGSGYTF
TRBJ1-1 . . TRBV7-2 TGTGCCAGCAGCTTAAGCTGGAGGGCCACTGAAGCTTTCTTT CASSLSWRATEAFF
TRBJ2-5 . . TRBV25-1 TGTGCCAGCAGTGTCCCCGGACAAGGCTATCAGTACTTC CASSVPGQGYQYF
TRBJ1-2 . TRBD1 TRBV6-1 TGTGCCGGACAGGCAGAGGACTATGGCTACACCTTC CAGQAEDYGYTF
TRBJ2-2 many TRBD2 TRBV19 TGTGCCAGTAGTATCACTAGCGGGAGTCCCGGGGAGCTGTTTTTT CASSITSGSPGELFF
TRBJ1-3 . . TRBV6-2/TRBV6-3 TGTGCCAGCAGTTACTCGGGGTTGATTGGAAACACCATATATTTT CASSYSGLIGNTIYF
TRBJ1-3 many . TRBV6-2/TRBV6-3 TGTGCCAGCAGTTACTCTCCGGTTGATTCTGGAAACACCATATATTTT CASSYSPVDSGNTIYF
TRBJ2-7 many TRBD1 TRBV6-2/TRBV6-3 TGTGCCAGCAGTTATCCAGGGGGAACCTACGAGCAGTACTTC CASSYPGGTYEQYF
TRBJ2-2 many . TRBV4-2 TGTGCCAGCAGCCAAGCCCCGGAAACGAACACCGGGGAGCTGTTTTTT CASSQAPETNTGELFF
TRBJ2-6 many . TRBV12-3/TRBV12-4 TGTGCCAGCAGGCTAGATATGACCGGCGCCGGGGCCAACGTCCTGACTTTC CASRLDMTGAGANVLTF
TRBJ2-5 many . TRBV28 TGTGCCAGCAGCACGGGGGCGGCGCAGCAAGAGACCCAGTACTTC CASSTGAAQQETQYF
TRBJ2-7 many TRBD1 TRBV28 TGTGCCAGCAGGGGGGACAGGGGAAAATTATACGAGCAGTACTTC CASRGDRGKLYEQYF
TRBJ2-2 many TRBD2 TRBV12-3/TRBV12-4 TGTGCCAGCAGTTCTAGCGGAGCGAACACCGGGGAGCTGTTTTTT CASSSSGANTGELFF
TRBJ2-7 . . TRBV20-1 TGCAGTGCTTCTAGGGACGAGCAGTACTTC CSASRDEQYF
TRBJ1-3 many . TRBV14 TGTGCCAGCAGCCAGGGCGGAAACACCATATATTTT CASSQGGNTIYF
TRBJ1-1 once . TRBV12-3/TRBV12-4 TGTGCCAGCAGTTTCCTTTCAGGGGTAGCTTTCTTT CASSFLSGVAFF
TRBJ2-7 many . TRBV27 TGTGCCAGCACGGGTCAGGGATCCTACGAGCAGTACTTC CASTGQGSYEQYF
TRBJ1-2 many . TRBV7-9 TGTGCCAGCAGCTTAACTATAGGGCACTATGGCTACACCTTC CASSLTIGHYGYTF
TRBJ2-4 many . TRBV9 TGTGCCAGCAGCGTAGAAAACTGGGCTGGCATTCAGTACTTC CASSVENWAGIQYF
TRBJ2-7 many . TRBV19 TGTGCCAGTAGTATCGGGGGCAACGAGCAGTACTTC CASSIGGNEQYF
TRBJ2-7 . TRBD2 TRBV20-1 TGCAGTGCTAGAAAGGGACTAGCGGGAGCCGAGCAGTACTTC CSARKGLAGAEQYF
TRBJ2-2 many . TRBV20-1 TGCAGTGCTAGAGATCAGGGTCCCGGGGAGCTGTTTTTT CSARDQGPGELFF
TRBJ1-1 many TRBD1 TRBV6-2/TRBV6-3 TGTGCCAGCACTCACAGGGGCGGAGGGACTGAAGCTTTCTTT CASTHRGGGTEAFF
TRBJ2-5 many TRBD1 TRBV18 TGTGCCAGCTCGCTCCGGACAGGGGGCCAAGAGACCCAGTACTTC CASSLRTGGQETQYF
TRBJ1-5 many TRBD1 TRBV6-2/TRBV6-3 TGTGCCAGCAGTTTTCCTCCGGGACAGGGGTTGGTAAATCAGCCCCAGCATTTT CASSFPPGQGLVNQPQHF
TRBJ1-5 . . TRBV5-1 TGCGCCAGCAGCTTGGCCCCATTGGGCAATCAGCCCCAGCATTTT CASSLAPLGNQPQHF
TRBJ2-5 many . TRBV12-3/TRBV12-4 TGTGCCAGCAGCCCGACAGGGAGGTCTAACCAAGAGACCCAGTACTTC CASSPTGRSNQETQYF
TRBJ2-7 many . TRBV10-3 TGTGCCATCAGTGACGGGGCCTTGAGAGGGCAGTACTTC CAISDGALRGQYF
TRBJ1-3 few . TRBV3-1 TGTGCCAGCAGCCGGAGGGTCCCTGGAAACACCATATATTTT CASSRRVPGNTIYF
TRBJ2-7 many TRBD1 TRBV9 TGTGCCAGCAGCGTAGCGCCGGGACAGCTCTACGAGCAGTACTTC CASSVAPGQLYEQYF
TRBJ2-7 many . TRBV12-3/TRBV12-4 TGTGCCAGCAGCCGCACCGGGTGGGGGCTCCACGAGCAGTACTTC CASSRTGWGLHEQYF
TRBJ1-1 . . TRBV20-1 TGCAGTGCTGAAGGGGGGGACACTGAAGCTTTCTTT CSAEGGDTEAFF
TRBJ1-1 many . TRBV6-5 TGTGCCAGCAGTCCCAACTATGCTAAAGGAGCTTTCTTT CASSPNYAKGAFF
TRBJ1-5 many TRBD1 TRBV28 TGTGCCAGCAGCACGGACAGGGAGGGGCAGCCCCAGCATTTT CASSTDREGQPQHF
TRBJ2-2 many . TRBV7-3 TGTGCCAGCAGCCTCCCAGGGGGGGAGCTGTTTTTT CASSLPGGELFF
TRBJ2-4 many . TRBV5-1 TGCGCCAGCAGCCCCAAGCCAGGGGTAGCCAAAAACATTCAGTACTTC CASSPKPGVAKNIQYF
TRBJ1-1 many . TRBV27 TGTGCCAGCGGTAATACAATGAACACTGAAGCTTTCTTT CASGNTMNTEAFF
TRBJ1-1 many . TRBV11-2 TGTGCCACGACGGACTGGGGGGGGCTGGCTTTCTTT CATTDWGGLAFF
TRBJ1-5 many . TRBV12-3/TRBV12-4 TGTGCCAGCAGATTTGGCCTTAATCAGCCCCAGCATTTT CASRFGLNQPQHF
TRBJ1-6 many TRBD1 TRBV6-5 TGTGCCAGCAGTTACCTACGACAGGGGCATTCACCCCTCCACTTT CASSYLRQGHSPLHF